A selection of T cell receptor beta chains follows, all from one sample in a study of blood T cells in healthy people across ages. TCRdb redid the calling of the 5' RACE reads with MiXCR, one entry per CDR3 protein. The sample carries hundreds of thousands of distinct CDR3 sequences, roughly 31% recorded once. The sequenced sample was blood. The receptor set was obtained from a woman of 80 years or more in good health. Both conserved end residues are part of each CDR3. D genes are given only for firm matches. Rows may omit the clone size; those that give it use once, few, many or a size class.

CDR3 length,clone size,D gene,J gene,V gene,CDR3 protein,CDR3 DNA
15,many,-,TRBJ2-7,TRBV7-2,CASSLDWDSRYEQYF,TGTGCCAGCAGCTTAGATTGGGACTCTCGCTACGAGCAGTACTTC
13,-,-,TRBJ1-2,TRBV6-5,CASSIRDDYGYTF,TGTGCCAGCAGCATCCGGGACGACTATGGCTACACCTTC
15,few,TRBD2,TRBJ2-1,TRBV15,CATRAGGPRYNEQFF,TGTGCCACCAGGGCGGGGGGGCCTCGTTACAATGAGCAGTTCTTC
16,-,-,TRBJ1-5,TRBV20-1,CSARDSPFYSNQPQHF,TGCAGTGCTAGGGACTCCCCCTTCTATAGCAATCAGCCCCAGCATTTT
16,-,-,TRBJ1-4,TRBV3-1,CASSPSGGRQNEKRFF,TGTGCCAGCAGCCCAAGTGGGGGACGCCAAAATGAAAAACGGTTTTTT
16,many,TRBD1,TRBJ2-3,TRBV12-3/TRBV12-4,CASSHGGQGLAGTQYF,TGTGCCAGCAGTCACGGGGGACAGGGTCTCGCCGGTACGCAGTATTTT
14,-,TRBD1,TRBJ1-5,TRBV7-2,CASSRDRVDQPQHF,TGTGCCAGCAGCCGCGACAGGGTCGATCAGCCCCAGCATTTT
13,many,-,TRBJ2-5,TRBV6-5,CASSRGESETQYF,TGTGCCAGCAGCCGCGGTGAGTCGGAGACCCAGTACTTC
13,many,-,TRBJ2-1,TRBV27,CASIRTNSDEQFF,TGTGCCAGCATCCGGACTAATTCCGATGAGCAGTTCTTC
13,many,-,TRBJ1-2,TRBV7-3,CASSPRGNYGYTF,TGTGCCAGCAGCCCTAGGGGGAACTATGGCTACACCTTC
14,many,TRBD2,TRBJ2-3,TRBV6-4,CASSAGGDPDTQYF,TGTGCCAGCAGTGCTGGGGGGGATCCGGATACGCAGTATTTT
15,many,-,TRBJ2-5,TRBV6-5,CASSTLAINQETQYF,TGTGCCAGCAGTACCCTCGCGATTAACCAAGAGACCCAGTACTTC
16,-,-,TRBJ2-5,TRBV15,CAASKRTNAGAETQYF,TGTGCCGCCAGCAAAAGGACTAACGCGGGCGCGGAGACCCAGTACTTC
15,-,-,TRBJ2-2,TRBV29-1,CSVELSQDTTGELFF,TGCAGCGTTGAACTCTCTCAGGACACAACCGGGGAGCTGTTTTTT
15,few,TRBD1,TRBJ1-4,TRBV12-3/TRBV12-4,CASSFEQGVWEKLFF,TGTGCCAGCAGCTTCGAACAGGGGGTGTGGGAAAAACTGTTTTTT
17,-,TRBD1,TRBJ1-2,TRBV2,CASSPRFAGGSEDGYTF,TGTGCCAGCAGTCCCCGGTTTGCAGGGGGAAGTGAGGATGGCTACACCTTC
14,few,-,TRBJ1-6,TRBV12-3/TRBV12-4,CASSLLAANSPLHF,TGTGCCAGCAGTTTATTGGCCGCCAATTCACCCCTCCACTTT
17,-,TRBD2,TRBJ2-1,TRBV7-6,CASSLVRGGGDYNEQFF,TGTGCCAGCAGCTTAGTGCGGGGCGGGGGGGACTACAATGAGCAGTTCTTC
16,few,TRBD1,TRBJ1-4,TRBV20-1,CSARHRQGSTNEKLFF,TGCAGTGCTAGACATCGACAGGGATCAACTAATGAAAAACTGTTTTTT
11,-,-,TRBJ2-1,TRBV7-2,CASSPRYGQFF,TGTGCCAGCAGTCCACGGTATGGGCAGTTCTTC
16,-,-,TRBJ2-3,TRBV24-1,CATSDPHKSSTDTQYF,TGTGCCACCAGTGACCCGCACAAATCGAGCACAGATACGCAGTATTTT
14,-,TRBD1,TRBJ2-2,TRBV20-1,CSAVRDRETGELFF,TGCAGTGCTGTCCGGGACAGGGAGACCGGGGAGCTGTTTTTT